A single sample is the source of the 5 T cell receptor beta chains below, sequenced in a study of OX40 agonist ivuxolimab in advanced cancers. Only in-frame clones appear in the TCRdb table, and some are missing; sequencing was by immunoSEQ multiplex PCR. The sample lists tens of thousands of clones, 90% occurring once. The specimen comprised CD4+ or CD8+ T cells sorted from blood, sampled in a trial of the OX40 agonist ivuxolimab. The source is an adult with an advanced solid tumor such as melanoma, head and neck, liver or kidney cancer.

The chain joins TRBV5-4 to TRBJ2-5, with 9 nucleotides matching TRBD1. This CDR3 has 12 amino acids. The trim removed 10 bases at V and 5 bases at J, leaving 6 bases unmatched. Germline CDR1 is SGHNT and CDR2 is YYREEE (reference sequence). The CDR3 loop is CAARDREETQYF. The CDR3 nucleotides are TGTGCCGCCCGGGACAGGGAGGAGACCCAGTACTTC.

The V gene is TRBV27, the J gene TRBJ2-6; possibly TRBD1 or TRBD2 for D (5 bases each). The CDR3 totals 16 residues. The germline CDR1 and CDR2 sequences are MNHEY and SMNVEV (reference sequence). V was clipped by 7 bases and J by 0 bases, with 13 bases between them. CDR3 residues: CASKGRTDSGANVLTF. The DNA for the CDR3 is TGTGCCAGCAAGGGACGGACGGACTCTGGGGCCAACGTCCTGACTTTC.

The CDR3 here is CASSLAPPSGEQYF. In DNA, the CDR3 is TGTGCCAGCAGCTTGGCACCACCTTCGGGGGAGCAGTACTTC. V usage is TRBV5-5 and J usage is TRBJ2-7; tentatively, D is TRBD2 (5 bases). Between the trimmed V and J ends, which lost 0 bases and 7 bases, there was a span of 14 bases. The germline CDR1 and CDR2 sequences are SGHKS and YYEKEE (reference sequence). The CDR3 has 14 amino acids.

The chain joins TRBV21-1 to TRBJ2-7; TRBD1, the D gene given by the table, was not confirmed from the DNA. TRBV21-1 is flagged as a pseudogene. This CDR3 spans 20 amino acids. The CDR3 loop reads CASSKDIRVQDRVGANEQYF. The CDR3 DNA reads as TGTGCCAGCAGCAAAGACATCAGGGTGCAGGACAGGGTAGGGGCCAACGAGCAGTACTTC.

The chain combines TRBV10-1 with TRBJ2-7, with D possibly matching TRBD2 (5 bases). Germline V CDR1 and CDR2: WNHNN, SYGVQD (reference sequence). This CDR3 has 14 amino acids. V was pared by 6 bases and J by 0 bases, with 12 bases between. The CDR3 protein is CASRKRLSSYEQYF. The DNA for the CDR3 is TGCGCCAGCAGAAAACGACTAAGCTCCTACGAGCAGTACTTC.